These 6 T cell receptor beta chains share one sample of origin, sequenced in a study of T-cell memory formation after mild COVID-19. TCRdb re-derived calls from the 5' RACE reads in MiXCR, one entry per CDR3 protein. The table has 400,000 to 500,000 distinct CDR3 sequences, 15% to 20% seen once. Source material: PBMCs or a T cell subset sorted from them (not recorded which). The receptors come from an adult woman who had mild COVID-19 (a few samples of this study predate the infection). Cell type and time point are not known.

This clonotype appeared a few times. The chain employs TRBV18 and TRBJ1-3; 9 nucleotides agree with TRBD1. CDR1 and CDR2 from the germline V gene are KGHSH and LQKENI. The CDR3 has 21 amino acids. The V segment lost 3 bases and the J segment 1 base; nucleotides outside the gene matches: 19. The CDR3 is CASSPLSSSWRDRVSGNTIYF. DNA of the CDR3: TGTGCCAGCTCACCCCTTTCATCGTCCTGGCGGGACAGGGTATCTGGAAACACCATATATTTT.

This clonotype was picked up a small number of times. The genes are TRBV11-2 and TRBJ2-3; 10 nucleotides agree with TRBD2. CDR1 is SGHAT, CDR2 FQNNGV, per germline. V lost 5 bases, J lost 5 bases, and 4 bases stayed unmatched. The CDR3 is made up of 14 amino acids. CDR3 sequence reads: CASSEGLAQDTQYF. The CDR3 DNA sequence: TGTGCCAGCAGCGAGGGACTAGCGCAAGATACGCAGTATTTT.

The rearrangement joins TRBV12-3 or TRBV12-4 to TRBJ1-2; 9 positions match TRBD1. CDR3 size: 16 residues. The V and J ends lost 1 base and 3 bases, in that order; junction bases with no gene match: 6. The CDR3 DNA follows: TGTGCCAGCAGTTTAGACGGGACAGGGAAATACTATGGCTACACCTTC. This translates into CASSLDGTGKYYGYTF.

The chain links TRBV7-3 to TRBJ2-3; 14 positions match TRBD2. Germline V gene sequence: CDR1 SGHTA, CDR2 FQGTGA. This CDR3 has 15 residues. V shed 5 bases and J 6 bases; nucleotides not matched to a gene: 4. As DNA, the CDR3 is TGTGCCAGCAGCACGGGACTAGCGGGAGAGGATACGCAGTATTTT. Its translation: CASSTGLAGEDTQYF.

This clonotype was seen at least ten times. The chain joins TRBV12-3 or TRBV12-4 to TRBJ2-3, with TRBD1 matching 10 bases. CDR3 size: 14 residues. With V trimmed by 6 bases and J by 8 bases, 8 bases remained unmatched. CDR3 in amino acids: CASSWTGGWATQYF. As DNA, the CDR3 is TGTGCCAGCAGCTGGACAGGGGGTTGGGCTACGCAGTATTTT.

The rearrangement links TRBV18 to TRBJ2-7; 11 nucleotides agree with TRBD2. V shed 0 bases and J 5 bases; nucleotides not matched to a gene: 3. The CDR3 has 15 residues. Germline assignment: CDR1 KGHSH and CDR2 LQKENI. Here the CDR3 DNA reads TGTGCCAGCTCACCACCGGGACTAGCGGACCACGAGCAGTACTTC. Translated, it gives CASSPPGLADHEQYF.